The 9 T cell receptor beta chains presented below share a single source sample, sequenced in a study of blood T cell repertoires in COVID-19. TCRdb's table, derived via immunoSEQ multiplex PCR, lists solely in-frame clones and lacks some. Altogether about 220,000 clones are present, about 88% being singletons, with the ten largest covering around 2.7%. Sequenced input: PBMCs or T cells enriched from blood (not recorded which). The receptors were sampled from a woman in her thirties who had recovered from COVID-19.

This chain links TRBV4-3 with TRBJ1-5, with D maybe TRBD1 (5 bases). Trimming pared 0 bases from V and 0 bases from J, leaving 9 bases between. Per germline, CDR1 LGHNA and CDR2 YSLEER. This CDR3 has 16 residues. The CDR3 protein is CASSQERTLSNQPQHF. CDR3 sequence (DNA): TGCGCCAGCAGCCAAGAACGGACACTTAGCAATCAGCCCCAGCATTTT.

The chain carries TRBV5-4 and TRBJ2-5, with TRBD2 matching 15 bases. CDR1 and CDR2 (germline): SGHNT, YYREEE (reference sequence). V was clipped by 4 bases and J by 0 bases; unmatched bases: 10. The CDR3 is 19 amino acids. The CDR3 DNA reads TGTGCCAGCAGCCGGCGGACTAGCGGGGGGGCCAGTAACCAAGAGACCCAGTACTTC. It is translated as CASSRRTSGGASNQETQYF. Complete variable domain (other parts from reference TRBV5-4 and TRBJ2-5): ETGVTQSPTHLIKTRGQQVTLRCSSQSGHNTVSWYQQALGQGPQFIFQYYREEENGRGNFPPRFSGLQFPNYSSELNVNALELDDSALYLCASSRRTSGGASNQETQYFGPGTRLLVL.

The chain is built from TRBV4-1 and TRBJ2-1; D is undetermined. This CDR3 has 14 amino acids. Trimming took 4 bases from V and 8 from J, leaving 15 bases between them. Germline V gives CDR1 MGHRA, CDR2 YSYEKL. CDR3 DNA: TGCGCCAGCAGCCGAACGGTTGTCCCCGATGAGCAGTTCTTC. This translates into CASSRTVVPDEQFF.

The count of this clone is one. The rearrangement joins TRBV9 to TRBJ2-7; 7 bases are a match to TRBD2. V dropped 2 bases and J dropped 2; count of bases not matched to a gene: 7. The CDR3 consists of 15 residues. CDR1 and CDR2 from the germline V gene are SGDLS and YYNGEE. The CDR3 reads CASSVSGGSAYEQYF. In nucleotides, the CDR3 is TGTGCCAGCAGCGTCTCGGGGGGTTCGGCCTACGAGCAGTACTTC.

The CDR3 loop reads CASSPLRGQETQYF. In DNA form, the CDR3 reads TGTGCCAGCAGCCCCCTACGGGGCCAAGAGACCCAGTACTTC. The rearrangement uses TRBV9 and TRBJ2-5; weak D call: TRBD2 (5 bases). CDR1 and CDR2 from the germline V gene are SGDLS and YYNGEE. The CDR3 totals 14 residues. Trimming removed 4 bases from V and 1 base from J, with 11 bases in between.

CDR3 region: CASSRGQGRYGYTF. As DNA, the CDR3 is TGTGCCAGTAGTAGGGGACAGGGAAGATATGGCTACACCTTC. This chain links TRBV19 with TRBJ1-2, with 9 bases fitting TRBD1. Germline V gene data show CDR1 as LNHDA and CDR2 as SQIVND (reference sequence). The length of the CDR3 is 14 residues. Losses at the gene ends were 4 bases for V and 5 bases for J; bases not matched to a gene: 5.

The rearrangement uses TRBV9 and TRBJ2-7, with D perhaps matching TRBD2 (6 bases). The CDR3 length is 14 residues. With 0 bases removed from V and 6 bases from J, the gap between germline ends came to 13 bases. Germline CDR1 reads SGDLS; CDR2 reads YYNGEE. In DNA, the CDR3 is TGTGCCAGCAGCGTAGCTTCCGCACTAGCCGAGCAGTACTTC. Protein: CASSVASALAEQYF. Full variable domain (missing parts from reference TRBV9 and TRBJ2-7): DSGVTQTPKHLITATGQRVTLRCSPRSGDLSVYWYQQSLDQGLQFLIQYYNGEERAKGNILERFSAQQFPDLHSELNLSSLELGDSALYFCASSVASALAEQYFGPGTRLTVT.

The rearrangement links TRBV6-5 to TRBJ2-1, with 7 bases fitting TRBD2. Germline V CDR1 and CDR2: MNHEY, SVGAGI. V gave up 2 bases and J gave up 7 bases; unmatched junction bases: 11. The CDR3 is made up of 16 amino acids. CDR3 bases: TGTGCCAGCAGTTACGATCGGGAGGTAGTTGAGAATGAGCAGTTCTTC. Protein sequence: CASSYDREVVENEQFF.

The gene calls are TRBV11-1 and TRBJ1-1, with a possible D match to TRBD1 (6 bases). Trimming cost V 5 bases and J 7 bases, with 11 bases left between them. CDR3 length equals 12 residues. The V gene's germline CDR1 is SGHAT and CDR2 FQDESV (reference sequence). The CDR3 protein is CASSRTAGEAFF. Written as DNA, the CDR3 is TGTGCCAGCAGCCGGACAGCCGGTGAAGCTTTCTTT.